One sample yielded the 4 T cell receptor beta chains listed below, sequenced in a study of blood T cells in healthy people across ages. Through a sample-barcoded 5' primer and a J-beta primer mix, a second PCR was run for 7 to 11 cycles. TCRdb re-called the 5' RACE reads with MiXCR, one entry per CDR3 protein. In the table there are about 840,000 distinct CDR3 sequences, 25% to 35% of which are singletons. This same sample was also taken into another study, of T cells of mothers and their children.

The sequenced sample was blood. The origin of the receptors is a woman in her thirties or forties in good health.

This clonotype was recorded at least ten times. The rearrangement joins TRBV10-3 to TRBJ1-1; D gene ambiguous. The CDR3 sequence is 13 residues long. Germline V gene lookup returns CDR1 ENHRY and CDR2 SYGVKD. Trimming left V 5 bases short and J 3 bases short, with 10 bases between. The CDR3: CAISTRLDTEAFF. CDR3 nucleotide sequence: TGTGCCATCAGTACCCGGTTGGACACTGAAGCTTTCTTT.

The chain links TRBV28 to TRBJ2-6; the D gene is possibly TRBD2 (6 bases). Germline V gene lookup returns CDR1 MDHEN and CDR2 SYDVKM. V was pared by 2 bases and J by 1 base, with 12 bases between. The CDR3 runs 17 residues. For the CDR3, the DNA is TGTGCCAGCAGTTTAGACAGCGGGTGGTCTGGGGCCAACGTCCTGACTTTC. Residues: CASSLDSGWSGANVLTF.

V and J are TRBV6-5 and TRBJ2-3; perhaps TRBD2 as D (7 bases). Germline V gene sequence: CDR1 MNHEY, CDR2 SVGAGI. V gave up 5 bases and J gave up 5 bases, with 14 bases separating them. This CDR3 is built from 14 residues. CDR3 DNA: TGTGCCAGCAGTGGTGGGGGGGCCGTAGATACGCAGTATTTT. Translation gives CASSGGGAVDTQYF.

This clonotype was observed many times. The chain carries TRBV20-1 and TRBJ1-2; weak D call: TRBD1 (5 bases). Per the germline V gene, CDR1 is DFQATT and CDR2 is SNEGSKA (reference sequence). V gave up 3 bases and J gave up 0 bases, with 8 bases separating them. This CDR3 contains 13 residues. The CDR3 bases are TGCAGTGCTAGTGGGGCCGCTAACTATGGCTACACCTTC. Encoded protein: CSASGAANYGYTF.